The next 24 T cell receptor beta chains were all read from a single sample in a study of blood T cell repertoires in COVID-19. Sequencing was performed with immunoSEQ multiplex PCR; in TCRdb, only in-frame clones are kept and a portion is missing. The sample shows almost 300,000 clones, about nine tenths of them seen only once. The sample taken for sequencing was peripheral blood. Source of these receptors: a woman aged 25 to 39 with COVID-19, enrolled during active disease.

V gene TRBV3-1 (or the pseudogene TRBV3-2) combines with J gene TRBJ2-3, with 11 bases that match TRBD2. The CDR3 runs to 18 residues. V lost 4 bases and J lost 4; bases outside the gene matches: 13. CDR1 and CDR2 from the germline V gene are LGHDT and YNNKEL (reference sequence). In DNA form, the CDR3 reads TGTGCCAGCAGCCGCAACCCCAGACTAGCGGGGACATCAGATACGCAGTATTTT. This gives the protein CASSRNPRLAGTSDTQYF.

The chain recombines TRBV10-3 with TRBJ2-7, with 8 bases that match TRBD1. The germline V gene encodes CDR1 ENHRY and CDR2 SYGVKD. The CDR3 contains 15 residues. J was trimmed by 5 bases and V by 3 bases; bases with no gene match: 9. CDR3 bases: TGTGCCATCAGTGAACGGACAGGGTCTAGGGACGAGCAGTACTTC. Translation gives CAISERTGSRDEQYF.

The V call is TRBV2, the J call TRBJ2-2; 8 bases match TRBD1. Germline CDR1 and CDR2: SNHLY and FYNNEI. Trimming removed 6 bases from V and 1 base from J; junction bases left unmatched: 10. The CDR3 has 17 amino acids. The CDR3 here is CASRGGPGQENTGELFF. CDR3 in DNA: TGTGCCAGCAGGGGGGGACCGGGACAGGAGAACACCGGGGAGCTGTTTTTT.

The chain uses TRBV7-6 and TRBJ2-7, with TRBD1 as a possible D gene (5 bases). Germline CDR1 SGHVS, CDR2 FNYEAQ. The CDR3 is 15 residues long. V was cut by 1 base and J by 6 bases, with 16 bases left in between. CDR3 sequence reads: CASSLGRGPSIEQYF. In DNA, the CDR3 is TGTGCCAGCAGCTTAGGAAGGGGTCCTAGTATCGAGCAGTACTTC.

This rearrangement joins TRBV5-1 to TRBJ1-1; TRBD1 matches 10 bases. The CDR3 length is 13 residues. Trimming took 2 bases from V and 8 from J; bases not matched to a gene: 3. Germline CDR1 reads SGHRS; CDR2 reads YFSETQ. The CDR3 sequence is CASSFRDRGEAFF. The CDR3 DNA is TGCGCCAGCAGCTTCCGGGACAGGGGCGAAGCTTTCTTT.

The rearrangement links TRBV30 to TRBJ1-2; TRBD1 agrees at 8 bases. CDR1 GTSNPN and CDR2 SVGIG come from the germline V gene (reference sequence). There are 14 residues in the CDR3. The V and J ends lost 0 bases and 3 bases, in that order; junction bases with no gene match: 3. The chain's CDR3 is CAWSVQGGYYGYTF. DNA of the CDR3: TGTGCCTGGAGTGTACAGGGGGGGTACTATGGCTACACCTTC.

The J gene is TRBJ2-7, the V gene TRBV13, with 9 bases identical to TRBD2. The CDR3 totals 15 residues. Germline lookup yields CDR1 PRHDT and CDR2 FYEKMQ (reference sequence). The trim removed 3 bases at V and 2 bases at J, leaving 5 bases unmatched. As DNA, the CDR3 is TGTGCCAGCAGCTTGGCTGGCGGGGGGGCCTACGAGCAGTACTTC. Translated: CASSLAGGGAYEQYF.

The chain joins TRBV10-3 to TRBJ2-7, with 8 bases lining up with TRBD2. Germline V gene sequence: CDR1 ENHRY, CDR2 SYGVKD. V lost 3 bases, J lost 1 base, and 5 bases stayed unmatched. The length of the CDR3 is 15 residues. This chain's CDR3 is CAISDPGGGSYEQYF. The CDR3 bases are TGTGCCATCAGTGACCCCGGCGGGGGGTCCTACGAGCAGTACTTC.

This rearrangement joins TRBV3-1 (or the pseudogene TRBV3-2) to TRBJ2-1, with a weak D call TRBD2 (5 bases). Germline lookup yields CDR1 LGHDT and CDR2 YNNKEL (reference sequence). The CDR3 consists of 13 residues. V lost 4 bases and J lost 8, with 12 bases in between. CDR3: CASSPRGWHEQFF. The CDR3 DNA reads as TGTGCCAGCAGCCCCCGGGGTTGGCATGAGCAGTTCTTC.

The rearrangement uses TRBV12-3 or TRBV12-4 and TRBJ1-5; D is possibly TRBD1 (5 bases). This CDR3 contains 13 residues. Trimming took 6 bases from V and 5 from J, leaving 11 bases between them. The CDR3 here is CASSPDSYQPQHF. Here the CDR3 DNA reads TGTGCCAGCAGCCCCGACAGTTATCAGCCCCAGCATTTT.

V usage is TRBV11-2 and J usage is TRBJ1-6; TRBD1 matches 7 bases. Germline CDR1 SGHAT, CDR2 FQNNGV. V was pared by 6 bases and J by 6 bases, with 2 bases of the junction left unmatched. This CDR3 has 13 residues. CDR3: CASRRQGNSPLHF. CDR3 coding DNA: TGTGCCAGCAGGAGACAGGGTAATTCACCCCTCCACTTT.

This rearrangement joins TRBV19 to TRBJ2-1, with D perhaps matching TRBD1 (5 bases). The ends were cut back, 5 bases at V and 3 bases at J, with 20 bases in the middle. Germline lookup yields CDR1 LNHDA and CDR2 SQIVND (reference sequence). The CDR3 runs 17 residues. The CDR3 region is CASSVDGIGRDYNEQFF. CDR3 nucleotide sequence: TGTGCCAGTAGTGTCGACGGAATTGGCAGGGACTACAATGAGCAGTTCTTC.

This rearrangement joins TRBV29-1 to TRBJ2-7, with TRBD1 identical over 7 bases. After removal of 4 bases from V and 1 base from J, the junction contained 7 bases not matched to a gene. Germline loops: CDR1 SQVTM, CDR2 ANQGSEA. The CDR3 runs to 14 residues. The CDR3 spells CSVGPRQGSYEQYF. The CDR3 DNA follows: TGCAGCGTTGGGCCCCGACAGGGTTCCTACGAGCAGTACTTC.

The chain links TRBV4-1 to TRBJ1-6; 8 bases line up with TRBD1. V shed 5 bases, J shed 7 bases, and the junction held 4 bases outside the gene matches. CDR1 MGHRA and CDR2 YSYEKL come from the germline V gene. CDR3 length: 14 residues. CDR3 nucleotides: TGCGCCAGCAGCTCCGACAGGGGAAATTCACCCCTCCACTTT. Protein product: CASSSDRGNSPLHF.

This chain joins TRBV20-1 and TRBJ2-1; D ambiguous. Germline V gene sequence: CDR1 DFQATT, CDR2 SNEGSKA (reference sequence). This CDR3 region has 10 residues. Trimming pared 4 bases from V and 7 bases from J, leaving 5 bases between. CDR3 DNA sequence: TGCAGTGCTACTTCGAATGAGCAGTTCTTC. Translating gives CSATSNEQFF.

CDR3 DNA sequence: TGTGCCAGCAACCCCGACAGGGGAAGAGGCTACACCTTC. Translated, it gives CASNPDRGRGYTF. The gene calls are TRBV6-5 and TRBJ1-2; TRBD1 agrees at 8 bases. The V gene's germline CDR1 is MNHEY and CDR2 SVGAGI. This CDR3 has 13 residues. Losses at the gene ends were 7 bases for V and 8 bases for J; bases not matched to a gene: 9.

The J gene is TRBJ2-7, the V gene TRBV6-5; weak D call: TRBD2 (5 bases). Trimming pared 0 bases from V and 2 bases from J, leaving 11 bases between. The CDR3 runs 15 residues. Germline assignment: CDR1 MNHEY and CDR2 SVGAGI. The CDR3 region is CASSYSRLFTYEQYF. The DNA of the CDR3 is TGTGCCAGCAGTTACTCTCGACTATTTACCTACGAGCAGTACTTC.

The chain is built from TRBV12-3 or TRBV12-4 and TRBJ2-5; 7 bases match TRBD1. V was clipped by 9 bases and J by 2 bases; unmatched bases: 6. There are 13 residues in the CDR3. As DNA, the CDR3 is TGTGCCAGTAGAGGGACAGTTCAAGAGACCCAGTACTTC. Protein sequence: CASRGTVQETQYF.

The CDR3 reads CASSLGNTGARYQETQYF. CDR3 nucleotide sequence: TGTGCCAGCAGCTTAGGGAATACAGGGGCGAGGTACCAAGAGACCCAGTACTTC. The chain joins TRBV11-2 to TRBJ2-5; 7 nucleotides align to TRBD1. Germline CDR1 reads SGHAT; CDR2 reads FQNNGV. Losses at the gene ends were 1 base for V and 0 bases for J; bases not matched to a gene: 11. The CDR3 extends over 18 amino acids.

CDR3 sequence: CASSQGQGFNTEAFF. Written as DNA, the CDR3 is TGTGCCAGCAGCCAGGGACAGGGGTTCAACACTGAAGCTTTCTTT. The V gene is TRBV4-2, the J gene TRBJ1-1; 10 positions match TRBD1. The V gene's germline CDR1 is LGHNA and CDR2 YNFKEQ. This CDR3 spans 15 amino acids. The V segment lost 3 bases and the J segment 2 bases; nucleotides outside the gene matches: 3.

This clone was seen just once. This chain connects TRBV5-6 to TRBJ2-4, with D hard to call. CDR1 SGHDT and CDR2 YYEEEE come from the germline V gene. This CDR3 has 17 residues. V was cut by 3 bases and J by 2 bases, with 18 bases left in between. CDR3 nucleotides: TGTGCCAGCAGCTCCACCTTGGTGACAAATTCCAAAAACATTCAGTACTTC. Its translation is CASSSTLVTNSKNIQYF.

V is TRBV7-9 and J is TRBJ1-3, with 8 bases lining up with TRBD1. V was pared by 3 bases and J by 2 bases, with 3 bases of the junction left unmatched. Germline CDR1 reads SEHNR; CDR2 reads FQNEAQ (reference sequence). The CDR3 has 15 amino acids. This CDR3 is CASSFDRGTGNTIYF. The CDR3 DNA follows: TGTGCCAGCAGCTTTGACAGGGGCACTGGAAACACCATATATTTT. Combining the CDR3 with reference TRBV7-9 and TRBJ1-3 gives the whole variable domain DTGVSQNPRHKITKRGQNVTFRCDPISEHNRLYWYRQTLGQGPEFLTYFQNEAQLEKSRLLSDRFSAERPKGSFSTLEIQRTEQGDSAMYLCASSFDRGTGNTIYFGEGSWLTVV.

V is TRBV19 and J is TRBJ1-1, with a weak D call TRBD1 (5 bases). V was trimmed by 10 bases and J by 10 bases, leaving 31 bases between them. The CDR3 spans 16 residues. Per the germline V gene, CDR1 is LNHDA and CDR2 is SQIVND (reference sequence). The CDR3 DNA reads TGTGCCATTACAGTCGTTACAGCGCTTAAGCTTAGGGGAGCTTTCTTT. Translating gives CAITVVTALKLRGAFF.

This clone has a single count. The chain is built from TRBV15 and TRBJ2-7; tentatively, D is TRBD2 (5 bases). CDR1 and CDR2 (germline): LNHNV, YYDKDF (reference sequence). The CDR3 consists of 13 residues. V lost 5 bases and J 7 bases, leaving 15 bases between the germline ends. The CDR3 loop is CATSFGSPGEQYF. CDR3 in DNA: TGTGCCACCAGCTTCGGGTCCCCGGGGGAGCAGTACTTC.